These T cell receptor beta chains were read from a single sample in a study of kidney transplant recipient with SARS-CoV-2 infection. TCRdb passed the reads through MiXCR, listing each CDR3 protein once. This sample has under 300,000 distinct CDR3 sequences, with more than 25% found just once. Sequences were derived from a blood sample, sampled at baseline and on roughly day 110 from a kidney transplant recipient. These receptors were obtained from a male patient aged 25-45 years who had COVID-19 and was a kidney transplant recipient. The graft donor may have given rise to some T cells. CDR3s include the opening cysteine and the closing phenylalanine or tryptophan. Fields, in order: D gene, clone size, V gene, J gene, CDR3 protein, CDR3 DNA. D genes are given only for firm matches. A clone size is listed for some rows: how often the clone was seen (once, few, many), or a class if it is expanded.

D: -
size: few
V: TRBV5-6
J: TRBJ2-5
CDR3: CASSWARETQYF
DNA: TGTGCCAGCAGCTGGGCGCGAGAGACCCAGTACTTC

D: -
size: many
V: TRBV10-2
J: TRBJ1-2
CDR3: CASSDFFTSRKTYGYTF
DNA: TGCGCCAGCAGTGATTTCTTCACTTCTAGAAAGACCTATGGCTACACCTTC

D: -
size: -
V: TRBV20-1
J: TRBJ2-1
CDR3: CSASRGWDYNEQFF
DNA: TGCAGTGCTAGTCGGGGATGGGACTACAATGAGCAGTTCTTC

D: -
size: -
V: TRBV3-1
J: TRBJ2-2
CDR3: CASSMWPPISGLTGELFF
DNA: TGTGCCAGCAGCATGTGGCCTCCCATTTCAGGCTTGACCGGGGAGCTGTTTTTT

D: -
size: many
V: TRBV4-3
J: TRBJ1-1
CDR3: CASSQVLWNTEAFF
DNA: TGCGCCAGCAGCCAAGTTCTGTGGAACACTGAAGCTTTCTTT

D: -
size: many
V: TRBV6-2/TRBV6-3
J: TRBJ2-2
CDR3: CASSRGAFTGELFF
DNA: TGTGCCAGCAGTCGGGGGGCCTTCACCGGGGAGCTGTTTTTT

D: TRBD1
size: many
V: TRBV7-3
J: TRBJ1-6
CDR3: CASSLTGRGDSPLHF
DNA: TGTGCCAGCAGCTTGACAGGGCGGGGTGATTCACCCCTCCACTTT

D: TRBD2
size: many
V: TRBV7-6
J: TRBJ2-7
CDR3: CASSGPVGLAGVGEQYF
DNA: TGTGCCAGCAGCGGACCTGTGGGACTAGCGGGGGTTGGAGAGCAGTACTTC

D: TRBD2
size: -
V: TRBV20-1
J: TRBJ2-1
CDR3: CNARDNGLDSYNEQFF
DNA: TGCAATGCTAGAGATAATGGACTAGACTCCTACAATGAGCAGTTCTTC

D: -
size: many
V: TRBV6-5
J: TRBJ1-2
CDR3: CASSNDGECRKTYGYTF
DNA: TGTGCCAGCAGTAATGATGGGGAATGTAGAAAGACCTATGGCTACACCTTC

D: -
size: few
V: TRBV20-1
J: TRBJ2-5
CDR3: CSARRVAGTLYQETQYF
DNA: TGCAGTGCCCGGCGAGTCGCGGGTACCCTGTACCAAGAGACCCAGTACTTC

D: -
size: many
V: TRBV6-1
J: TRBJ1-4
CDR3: CATRGSLGSHATNEKLFF
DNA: TGTGCCACCAGAGGGTCTTTGGGTTCGCATGCAACTAATGAAAAACTGTTTTTT

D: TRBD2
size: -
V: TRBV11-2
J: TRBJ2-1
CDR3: CASSFRTAGSGRARGEQFF
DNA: TGTGCCAGCAGCTTTCGGACAGCCGGCAGCGGGAGGGCCCGGGGTGAGCAGTTCTTC

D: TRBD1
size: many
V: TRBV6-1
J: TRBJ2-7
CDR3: CASSGRQGSFEQYF
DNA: TGTGCCAGCAGTGGAAGACAGGGGAGCTTCGAGCAGTACTTC

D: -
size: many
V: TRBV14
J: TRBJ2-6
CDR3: CASSRTSNVLTF
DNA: TGTGCCAGCAGCCGCACCAGCAACGTCCTGACTTTC

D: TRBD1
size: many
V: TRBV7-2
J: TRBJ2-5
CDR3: CASSSNRGEETQYF
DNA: TGTGCCAGCAGCTCAAACAGGGGTGAAGAGACCCAGTACTTC

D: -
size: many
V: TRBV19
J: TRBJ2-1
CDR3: CASRPGGAAGEQFF
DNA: TGTGCCAGTAGGCCAGGGGGGGCGGCAGGTGAGCAGTTCTTC

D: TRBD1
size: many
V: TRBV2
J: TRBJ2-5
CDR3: CASSDRTGVLVGETQYF
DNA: TGTGCCAGCAGTGACCGGACAGGGGTTCTGGTCGGAGAGACCCAGTACTTC

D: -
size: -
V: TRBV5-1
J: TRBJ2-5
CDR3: CASSLGGVEETQYF
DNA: TGCGCCAGCAGCTTGGGAGGGGTCGAAGAGACCCAGTACTTC

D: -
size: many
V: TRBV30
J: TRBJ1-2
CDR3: CAWGPERYRKTYGYTF
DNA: TGTGCCTGGGGGCCGGAGCGTTATAGAAAGACCTATGGCTACACCTTC

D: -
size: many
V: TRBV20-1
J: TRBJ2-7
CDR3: CSARTSRHPSTYEQYF
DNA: TGCAGTGCTAGAACAAGTAGGCACCCCTCTACCTACGAGCAGTACTTC

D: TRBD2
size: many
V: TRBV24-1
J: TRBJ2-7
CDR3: CATSARTSGPYEQYF
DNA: TGTGCCACCAGTGCTAGGACTAGCGGACCCTACGAGCAGTACTTC

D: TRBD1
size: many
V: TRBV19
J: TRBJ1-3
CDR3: CASSIGQVGNTIYF
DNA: TGTGCCAGTAGTATCGGACAGGTGGGAAACACCATATATTTT

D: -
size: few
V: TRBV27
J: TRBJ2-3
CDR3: CASSLDRRHPTDTQYF
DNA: TGTGCCAGCAGTTTGGACCGTCGACACCCCACAGATACGCAGTATTTT

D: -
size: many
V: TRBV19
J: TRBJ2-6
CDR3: CASGVGGFGANVLTF
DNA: TGTGCCAGTGGAGTTGGTGGTTTTGGGGCCAACGTCCTGACTTTC

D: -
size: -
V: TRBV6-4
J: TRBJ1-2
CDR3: CASSPIVSHGKIYGYTF
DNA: TGTGCCAGCAGTCCGATTGTCTCACACGGAAAGATCTATGGCTACACCTTC

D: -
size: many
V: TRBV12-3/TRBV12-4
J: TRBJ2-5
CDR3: CASSLFETQYF
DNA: TGTGCCAGCAGTTTGTTTGAGACCCAGTACTTC

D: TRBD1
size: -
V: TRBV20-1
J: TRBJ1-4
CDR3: CSAKKGQVGEKLFF
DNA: TGCAGTGCAAAAAAGGGACAGGTGGGTGAAAAACTGTTTTTT

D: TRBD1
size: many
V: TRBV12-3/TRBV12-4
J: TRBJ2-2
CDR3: CASSLTGGLSGELFF
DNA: TGTGCCAGCAGTCTGACAGGGGGCTTATCCGGGGAGCTGTTTTTT

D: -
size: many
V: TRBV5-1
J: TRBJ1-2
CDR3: CASSLDPGNYGYTF
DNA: TGCGCCAGCAGCTTGGATCCGGGCAACTATGGCTACACCTTC

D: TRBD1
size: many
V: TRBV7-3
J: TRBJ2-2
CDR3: CASSLVGLGTGTTGELFF
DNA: TGTGCCAGCAGCTTAGTTGGTCTTGGGACAGGGACGACCGGGGAGCTGTTTTTT

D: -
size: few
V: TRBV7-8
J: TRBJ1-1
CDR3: CASSLSNMNTEAFF
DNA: TGTGCCAGCAGCTTAAGTAACATGAACACTGAAGCTTTCTTT

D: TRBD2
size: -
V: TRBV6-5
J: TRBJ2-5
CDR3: CASSYSGLAVKETQYF
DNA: TGTGCCAGCAGTTACAGTGGACTAGCGGTTAAAGAGACCCAGTACTTC

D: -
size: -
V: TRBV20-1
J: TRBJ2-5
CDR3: CSARFSGIGQETQYF
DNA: TGCAGTGCCAGGTTCTCCGGGATTGGCCAAGAGACCCAGTACTTC

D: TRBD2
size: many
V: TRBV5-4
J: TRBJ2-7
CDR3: CASSLDYRGGRADEQYF
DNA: TGTGCCAGCAGCTTGGACTATCGGGGAGGGAGGGCCGACGAGCAGTACTTC

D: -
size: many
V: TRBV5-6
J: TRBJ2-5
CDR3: CASSPTGKETQYF
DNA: TGTGCCAGCAGCCCGACAGGAAAAGAGACCCAGTACTTC

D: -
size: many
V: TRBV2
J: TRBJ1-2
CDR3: CASTLKTANYGYTF
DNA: TGTGCCAGCACCCTTAAGACAGCTAACTATGGCTACACCTTC

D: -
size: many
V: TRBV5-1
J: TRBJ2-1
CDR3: CASSLPAQGNEQFF
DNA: TGCGCCAGCAGCTTGCCCGCACAGGGTAATGAGCAGTTCTTC

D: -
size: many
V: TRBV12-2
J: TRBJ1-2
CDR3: CASRNILTPRKTYGYTF
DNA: TGTGCAAGTCGCAACATCTTGACTCCACGAAAGACCTATGGCTACACCTTC

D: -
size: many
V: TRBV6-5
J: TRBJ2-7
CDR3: CASSYEQDSYEQYF
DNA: TGTGCCAGCAGTTACGAACAGGACTCCTACGAGCAGTACTTC

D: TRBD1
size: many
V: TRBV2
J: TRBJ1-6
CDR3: CASSETGGFANSPLHF
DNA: TGTGCCAGCAGTGAAACAGGGGGCTTCGCTAATTCACCCCTCCACTTT

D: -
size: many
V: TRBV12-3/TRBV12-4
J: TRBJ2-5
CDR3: CASSLEHGSRGETQYF
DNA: TGTGCCAGCAGTTTAGAGCACGGGAGTCGGGGAGAGACCCAGTACTTC

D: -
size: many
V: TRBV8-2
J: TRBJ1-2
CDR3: CGSQSCDSRKTYGYTF
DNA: TGTGGCAGTCAATCGTGTGATAGCCGAAAGACCTATGGCTACACCTTC

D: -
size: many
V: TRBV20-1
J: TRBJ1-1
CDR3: CSARAPSDEAFF
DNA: TGCAGTGCTAGAGCTCCCTCAGATGAAGCTTTCTTT

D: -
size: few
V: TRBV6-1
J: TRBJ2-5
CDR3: CASSEAGTAETQYF
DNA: TGTGCCAGCAGTGAAGCCGGGACCGCCGAGACCCAGTACTTC

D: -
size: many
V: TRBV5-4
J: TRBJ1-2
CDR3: CASSSPANYGYTF
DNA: TGTGCCAGCAGCTCCCCGGCTAACTATGGCTACACCTTC

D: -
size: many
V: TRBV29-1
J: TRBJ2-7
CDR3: CSVVSSYEQYF
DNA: TGCAGCGTTGTTAGCTCCTACGAGCAGTACTTC

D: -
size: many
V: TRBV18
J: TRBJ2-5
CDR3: CASSPGARGETQYF
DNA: TGTGCCAGCAGCCCAGGGGCCAGGGGCGAGACCCAGTACTTC

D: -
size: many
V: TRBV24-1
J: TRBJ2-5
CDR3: CATSVTGGQETQYF
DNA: TGTGCCACCAGTGTGACAGGTGGACAAGAGACCCAGTACTTC

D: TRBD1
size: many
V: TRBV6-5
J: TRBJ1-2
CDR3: CASRTTGWRKDGYTF
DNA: TGTGCCAGCAGGACGACAGGGTGGAGAAAGGATGGCTACACCTTC

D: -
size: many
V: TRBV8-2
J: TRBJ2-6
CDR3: CGILIRITQSRANVLTF
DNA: TGTGGCATCCTCATTAGGATAACACAAAGTCGGGCCAACGTCCTGACTTTC

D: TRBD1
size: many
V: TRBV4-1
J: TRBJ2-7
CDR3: CASSQDDRAGYEQYF
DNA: TGCGCCAGCAGCCAGGACGACAGGGCAGGCTACGAGCAGTACTTC

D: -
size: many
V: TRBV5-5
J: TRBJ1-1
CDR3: CASSADSEAFF
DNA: TGTGCCAGCAGCGCGGACAGTGAAGCTTTCTTT

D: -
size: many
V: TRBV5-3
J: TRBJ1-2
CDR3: CARNPAVVRKTYGYTF
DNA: TGTGCCAGAAATCCTGCAGTGGTGAGAAAGACCTATGGCTACACCTTC

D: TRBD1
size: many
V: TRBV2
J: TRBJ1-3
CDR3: CASRRDSSGNTIYF
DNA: TGTGCCAGCAGAAGGGACAGCTCTGGAAACACCATATATTTT